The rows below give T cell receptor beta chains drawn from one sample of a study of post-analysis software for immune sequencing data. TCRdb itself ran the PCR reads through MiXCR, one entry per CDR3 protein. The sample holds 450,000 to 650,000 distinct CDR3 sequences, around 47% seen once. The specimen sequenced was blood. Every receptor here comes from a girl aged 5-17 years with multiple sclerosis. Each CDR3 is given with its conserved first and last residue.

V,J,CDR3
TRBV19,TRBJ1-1,CASRQRGVLNTEAFF
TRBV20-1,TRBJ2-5,CSANSGWEETQYF
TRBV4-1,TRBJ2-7,CASSQVLVTDAYEQYF
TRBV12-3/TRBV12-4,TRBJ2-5,CASRGYRDGAYF
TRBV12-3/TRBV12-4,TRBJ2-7,CASSSIGGKSYEQYF
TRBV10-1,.,CASSDGGSSYNEQYF
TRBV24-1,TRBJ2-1,CATSDAPGGAVSYNEQFF
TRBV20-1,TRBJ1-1,CSAQTGGVNTEAFF
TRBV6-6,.,CASSYKLYLCEQYF
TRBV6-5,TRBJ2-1,CASSPGGDNEQFF
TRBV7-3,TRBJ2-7,CASSKGLAISYEQYF
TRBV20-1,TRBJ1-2,CSARVGGGNGYTF
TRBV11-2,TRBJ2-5,CTSSLGPSKETQYF